These 26 T cell receptor beta chains came from one sample sequenced in a study of tumor-infiltrating lymphocytes in primary liver carcinoma (TCRdb year 2017). Sequencing instrument: Illumina HiSeq 2500. A constant-region primer and ProtoScript II reverse transcriptase were used to reverse-transcribe TCRbeta-specific cDNA from about 500 ng total RNA. Three nested multiplex PCR rounds, following a slightly modified ARM-PCR procedure, were used to build the TCRbeta libraries. Multiplex TRBV1-TRBV30 forward primers and a Cbeta reverse primer were used in the first two PCR rounds, each of which was run for around 10 cycles. In-frame beta chains were kept once TCRdb had trimmed the public reads at Q25 with fastp and called clones with MiXCR. Each CDR3 protein gets just one entry, which takes the most common genes and DNA from the rows behind it. This sample gives tens of thousands of distinct CDR3 sequences in total; 65% to 85% of them show up just once. Nearly 40% of the sample belongs to the ten largest clones.

Total RNA and DNA were co-extracted from about 19-30 mg of bulk tissue with the AllPrep DNA/RNA mini kit, without cell sorting. The source material was liver tumor tissue from sampling region 4. What the cell subset or site label conveys for this sample: tumor region T4, right-lateral pole. All receptors come from a woman younger than 45 with primary liver carcinoma and hepatitis B virus infection.

With regard to this clonotype: The junction differs from germline at one of its ends, possibly a read error. This chain joins TRBV6-2 or TRBV6-3 and TRBJ2-2, with D possibly TRBD2 on 5 matching bases. Looked up from germline, CDR1 is MNHEY and CDR2 is SVGEGT. The CDR3 is made up of 13 amino acids. The DNA for the CDR3 is TGTGCCAGTAGTTACTTGGAGACCGGGGAGCCGTTTTTT. Translation: CASSYLETGEPFF.

Worth noting for this clonotype: The junction does not match germline at one end; this may be a read error. The rearrangement joins TRBV4-2 to TRBJ2-7; 10 nucleotides agree with TRBD1. The CDR3 spans 18 residues. Germline V gene sequence: CDR1 LGHNA, CDR2 YNFKEQ. The CDR3 spells CACSQEQLGQGGPREQYF. CDR3 sequence (DNA): TGTGCCTGCAGTCAGGAACAACTAGGACAGGGGGGACCGCGCGAGCAGTACTTC.

The chain links TRBV6-1 to TRBJ1-2; no clear D gene. The CDR3 loop spans 18 amino acids. V shed 5 bases and J shed 0 bases, with 22 bases lying between them. Germline CDR1 reads MNHNS; CDR2 reads SASEGT. The CDR3 bases are TGTGCCAGCAGTACACGGTTCCTAGTCCTTAGATCTAACTATGGCTACACCTTC. It codes for CASSTRFLVLRSNYGYTF.

The chain uses TRBV5-4 and TRBJ2-1, with D perhaps given as TRBD1 or TRBD2 (5 bases each). Germline values: CDR1 SGHNT, CDR2 YYREEE (reference sequence). The CDR3 spans 16 residues. V lost 2 bases, J lost 5 bases, and 17 bases lay in between. CDR3 bases: TGTGCCAGCAGCTTCGGAACCCGGGGCCACCACAATGAGCAGTTCTTC. Translating gives CASSFGTRGHHNEQFF.

The chain employs TRBV28 and TRBJ2-1, with TRBD2 matching over 8 bases. Germline assignment: CDR1 MDHEN and CDR2 SYDVKM. Trimming removed 6 bases from V and 0 bases from J; junction bases left unmatched: 4. The CDR3 consists of 15 residues. CDR3 DNA: TGTGCCAGCAGCTATGGGACTAGCTCCTACAATGAGCAGTTCTTC. Its translation is CASSYGTSSYNEQFF.

As to this clonotype: A junction end diverges from the germline sequence, so it may reflect a read error. This chain connects TRBV11-2 to TRBJ1-4; D is unresolved. The CDR3 is 12 amino acids. Germline lookup yields CDR1 SGHAT and CDR2 FQNNGV. In nucleotides, the CDR3 is TGTTCCAGCAGCCCCTGGAGGGAAAAACTGTTTTTT. Translating it yields CSSSPWREKLFF.

As concerns this clonotype: A junction end diverges from the germline sequence, so it may reflect a read error. The rearrangement joins TRBV4-3 to TRBJ2-2; 8 bases fit TRBD2. CDR1 is LGHNA, CDR2 YSLEER, per germline. The length of the CDR3 is 19 residues. CDR3 nucleotide sequence: TGTGCCAACAGCGTACTAGCGGTAGGGCCCCGTTCGAACACCGGGGAGCTGTTTTTT. Encoded protein: CANSVLAVGPRSNTGELFF.

The chain combines TRBV5-8 with TRBJ2-6; no firm D call. There are 16 residues in the CDR3. In germline, CDR1 is SGHTS, CDR2 YDEGEE. Trimming took 6 bases from V and 5 from J, leaving 18 bases between them. As DNA, the CDR3 is TGTGCCAGCACCATGACGGGCTTCTCCTGGGCCAACGTCCTGACTTTC. It encodes CASTMTGFSWANVLTF.

This clonotype was detected ten times or more. The chain is built from TRBV11-1 and TRBJ2-7; D may correspond to TRBD1 or TRBD2 (5 bases each). The CDR3 is made up of 12 amino acids. Germline V CDR1 and CDR2: SGHAT, FQDESV (reference sequence). V lost 8 bases and J lost 5, with 13 bases in between. The CDR3 nucleotides read TGTGCCAGCGGCGCCCAGGGAGACGAGCAGTACTTC. Amino acid sequence: CASGAQGDEQYF.

This clonotype rates as large. CDR3 sequence reads: CASSPLGISSYNEQFF. DNA of the CDR3: TGCGCCAGCAGCCCTCTGGGCATCAGCTCCTACAATGAGCAGTTCTTC. The chain couples TRBV5-1 to TRBJ2-1; no reliable D call. This CDR3 has 16 residues. The V gene's germline CDR1 is SGHRS and CDR2 YFSETQ. Trimming shortened V by 4 bases and J by 0 bases, and 14 bases separated the two germline ends.

In the case of this clonotype: At one of its ends the junction is not consistent with the germline gene, which may arise from a read error. This chain joins TRBV4-3 and TRBJ2-1; tentative D call: TRBD2 (6 bases). CDR1 and CDR2 (germline): LGHNA, YSLEER. CDR3 length: 16 residues. CDR3 sequence (DNA): TGCGCCAGCAGCCAAGGTGCGGGAAACTCCTACAAAGAGCAGTTCTTC. Amino acid sequence: CASSQGAGNSYKEQFF.

Comments on this clonotype: Mismatch with germline at one junction end may stem from a read error. V is TRBV4-3 and J is TRBJ1-2; the D gene is possibly TRBD1 (5 bases). This CDR3 has 15 residues. CDR1 and CDR2 (germline): LGHNA, YSLEER. In DNA, the CDR3 is TGCGCCAGCAGCCAAGATTGGGGCATGATGAATGGCCACACCTTC. This translates into CASSQDWGMMNGHTF.

As for this clonotype: One end of the junction varies from germline; a read error may be responsible. This chain links TRBV11-2 with TRBJ1-2, with TRBD1 matching 7 bases. The CDR3 is 13 amino acids. The germline V gene has CDR1 SGHAT and CDR2 FQNNGV. The CDR3 DNA is TGTTCCAGCACTCAGGGGGAGGGTGGAGGTTACACCTTC. Amino acids: CSSTQGEGGGYTF.

The V gene is TRBV11-2, the J gene TRBJ1-1; 12 positions agree with TRBD1. The CDR3 extends over 20 amino acids. Looked up from germline, CDR1 is SGHAT and CDR2 is FQNNGV. The CDR3, as DNA: TGTGGCACCAACGCTTGGGACAGGGGGCGCAAGAGGTGGAGTAACACTGAAGCTTTCTTT. It encodes CGTNAWDRGRKRWSNTEAFF.

The chain has TRBV30 and TRBJ1-5; a possible D gene is TRBD1 (6 bases). The CDR3 loop spans 15 amino acids. Germline V gene lookup returns CDR1 GTSNPN and CDR2 SVGIG (reference sequence). Between the trimmed V and J ends, which lost 0 bases and 4 bases, there was a span of 13 bases. CDR3 in amino acids: CAWSVKGGGNQPQHF. The CDR3 nucleotides are TGTGCCTGGAGTGTAAAGGGAGGGGGAAATCAGCCCCAGCATTTT.

This clonotype was counted at least ten times. The chain recombines TRBV28 with TRBJ1-2; perhaps TRBD1 as D (5 bases). V lost 3 bases and J lost 4, with 12 bases in between. Looked up from germline, CDR1 is MDHEN and CDR2 is SYDVKM. The CDR3 runs 14 residues. The CDR3 is CASSLGGILYGYTF. DNA of the CDR3: TGTGCCAGCAGTTTGGGGGGAATTCTCTATGGCTACACCTTC.

About this clonotype: No conserved phenylalanine or tryptophan ends this CDR3, so it is likely a read error. The chain joins TRBV13 to TRBJ1-1; D perhaps matches TRBD1 (6 bases). Germline V CDR1 and CDR2: PRHDT, FYEKMQ (reference sequence). This CDR3 has 14 residues. CDR3 nucleotide sequence: TGTGCCTGCAGGATAGGGGGTGCAAACACTGAAGCTTTCCTT. Translating gives CACRIGGANTEAFL.

As for this clonotype: Likely a read error: the CDR3 ends without its conserved phenylalanine or tryptophan. The limits of the CDR3 on the DNA are not certain, so only TCRdb's listed CDR3 is given. The rearrangement joins TRBV11-2 to TRBJ1-1; the table's D call, TRBD1, was not checked against the DNA. The CDR3 spans 20 amino acids, including both terminal residues. Germline V lookup: CDR1 SGHAT, CDR2 FQNNGV. The CDR3 region is CVSRTRDRGRKRWSNTEASI.

Points on this clonotype: One end of the junction is discordant with germline, which a read error may explain. This rearrangement joins TRBV6-5 to TRBJ2-3; no firm D call. Per germline, CDR1 MNHEY and CDR2 SVGAGI. The CDR3 is 13 residues long. CDR3 coding DNA: TGTACCAGCAGCCCCCGACCCACAGAAACGCAGTATTTT. Its protein product is CTSSPRPTETQYF.

As to this clonotype: The conserved phenylalanine or tryptophan is not found at the CDR3 terminus, so this likely reflects a read error. The chain couples TRBV29-1 to TRBJ2-5; unclear D gene. The ends were cut back, 2 bases at V and 5 bases at J, with 18 bases in the middle. In germline, CDR1 is SQVTM, CDR2 ANQGSEA. This CDR3 region has 15 residues. Here the CDR3 reads CSVETGRVVWETQYL. CDR3 sequence (DNA): TGCAGCGTTGAAACCGGAAGGGTAGTGTGGGAGACCCAGTACTTA.

The rearrangement joins TRBV14 to TRBJ2-7; TRBD2 might be the D (6 bases). Germline CDR1 reads SGHDN; CDR2 reads FVKESK. CDR3 length: 15 amino acids. Trimming removed 10 bases at V and 3 bases at J, with 22 bases between. The CDR3 DNA reads TGTGCCAATAGCCAGGCGGCGGGGACTCACTACGAGCAGTACTTC. Protein: CANSQAAGTHYEQYF.

For this clonotype: Mismatch with germline at one junction end may stem from a read error. The rearrangement joins TRBV4-2 to TRBJ1-1; possible D gene TRBD1, 5 bases. CDR3 length equals 16 residues. CDR1 LGHNA and CDR2 YNFKEQ come from the germline V gene. CDR3 sequence reads: CASSLVGGRGNTGAFF. CDR3 bases: TGTGCCAGCAGCCTCGTCGGGGGGAGAGGGAACACTGGAGCTTTCTTT.

The V call is TRBV29-1, the J call TRBJ1-1, with 7 bases lining up with TRBD1. The CDR3 consists of 12 residues. Germline lookup yields CDR1 SQVTM and CDR2 ANQGSEA. CDR3 coding DNA: TGCAACGTCGAGACAGGGAGCACCAAAGCTTTCTTT. Its protein product is CNVETGSTKAFF.

The genes are TRBV6-5 and TRBJ2-3; no firm D call. The germline gives CDR1 MNHEY, CDR2 SVGAGI. The CDR3 consists of 13 residues. Deletions cut 6 bases from V and 4 bases from J, with 11 bases between. CDR3 sequence (DNA): TGTGCCAGCAGCACCCGGCCAGCAGATACGCAGTATTTT. Protein product: CASSTRPADTQYF.

With respect to this clonotype: At one end the junction does not follow the germline gene, possibly because of a read error. The chain joins TRBV29-1 to TRBJ2-3, with 10 bases that match TRBD2. CDR3 size: 16 residues. The germline V gene encodes CDR1 SQVTM and CDR2 ANQGSEA. CDR3 region: CSTSRASGSRSDTQYF. Written as DNA, the CDR3 is TGCAGCACCTCCAGGGCTAGCGGGAGTAGATCAGATACGCAGTATTTC.

With regard to this clonotype: The conserved phenylalanine or tryptophan normally closing the CDR3 is absent here, so this likely arose from a read error. This chain links TRBV4-2 with TRBJ2-4; the match to TRBD1 covers 9 bases. The CDR3 is 20 residues long. CDR1 and CDR2 from the germline V gene are LGHNA and YNFKEQ. V trimming: 1 base; J trimming: 3 bases; junction bases outside the gene matches: 16. CDR3 region: CASSQGWGQGVPLVKNIQYL. The CDR3 DNA is TGTGCCAGCAGCCAAGGTTGGGGACAGGGTGTTCCTCTAGTCAAAAACATTCAGTACCTC.